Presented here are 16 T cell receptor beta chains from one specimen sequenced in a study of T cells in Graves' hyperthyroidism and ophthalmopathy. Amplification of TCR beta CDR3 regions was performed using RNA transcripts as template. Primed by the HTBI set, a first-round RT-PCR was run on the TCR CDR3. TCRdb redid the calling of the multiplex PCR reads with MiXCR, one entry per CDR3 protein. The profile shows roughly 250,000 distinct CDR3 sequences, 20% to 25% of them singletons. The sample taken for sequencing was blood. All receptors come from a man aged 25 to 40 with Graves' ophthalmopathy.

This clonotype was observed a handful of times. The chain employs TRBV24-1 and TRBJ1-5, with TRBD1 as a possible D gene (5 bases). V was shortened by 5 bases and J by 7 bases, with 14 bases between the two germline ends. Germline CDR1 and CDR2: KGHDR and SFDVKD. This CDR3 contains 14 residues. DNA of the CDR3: TGTGCCACCAGTGGTTCAGGGAATCGGCAGCCCCAGCATTTT. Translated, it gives CATSGSGNRQPQHF.

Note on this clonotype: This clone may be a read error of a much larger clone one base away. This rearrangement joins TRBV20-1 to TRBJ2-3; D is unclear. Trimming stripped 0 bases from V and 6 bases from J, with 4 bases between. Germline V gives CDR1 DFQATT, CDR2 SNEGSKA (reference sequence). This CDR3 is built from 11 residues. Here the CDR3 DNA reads TGCAGTGCTAGAGAAATGGATACGCAGTATTTT. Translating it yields CSAREMDTQYF.

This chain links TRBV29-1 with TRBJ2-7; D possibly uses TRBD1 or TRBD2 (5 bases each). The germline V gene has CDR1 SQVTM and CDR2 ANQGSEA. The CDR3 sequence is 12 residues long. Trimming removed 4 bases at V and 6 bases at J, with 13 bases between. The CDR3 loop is CSVGRSQGEQYF. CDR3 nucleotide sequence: TGCAGCGTTGGGAGGTCGCAGGGCGAGCAGTACTTC.

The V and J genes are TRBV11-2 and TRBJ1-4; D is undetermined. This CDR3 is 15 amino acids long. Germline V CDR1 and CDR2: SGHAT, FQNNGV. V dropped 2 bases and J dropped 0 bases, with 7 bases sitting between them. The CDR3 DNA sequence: TGTGCCAGCAGCTTAAACCAAGCAACTAATGAAAAACTGTTTTTT. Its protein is CASSLNQATNEKLFF.

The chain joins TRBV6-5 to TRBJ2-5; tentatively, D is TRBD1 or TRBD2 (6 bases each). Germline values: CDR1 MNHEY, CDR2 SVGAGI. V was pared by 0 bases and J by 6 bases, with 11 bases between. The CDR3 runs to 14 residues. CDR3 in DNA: TGTGCCAGCAGTTACTCACAGGGAGGAAAGACCCAGTACTTC. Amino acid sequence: CASSYSQGGKTQYF.

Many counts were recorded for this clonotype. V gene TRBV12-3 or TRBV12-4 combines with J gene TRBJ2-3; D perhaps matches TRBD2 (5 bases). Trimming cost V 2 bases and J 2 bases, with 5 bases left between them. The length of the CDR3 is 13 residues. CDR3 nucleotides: TGTGCCAGCAGTTTACTAGCCACAGATACGCAGTATTTT. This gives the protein CASSLLATDTQYF.

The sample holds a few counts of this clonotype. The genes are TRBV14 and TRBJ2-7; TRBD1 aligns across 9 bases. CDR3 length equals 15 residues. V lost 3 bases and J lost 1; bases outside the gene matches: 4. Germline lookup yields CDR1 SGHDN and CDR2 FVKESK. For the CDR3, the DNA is TGTGCCAGCAGCCACGGGGACAGGGCTTCCTACGAGCAGTACTTC. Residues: CASSHGDRASYEQYF.

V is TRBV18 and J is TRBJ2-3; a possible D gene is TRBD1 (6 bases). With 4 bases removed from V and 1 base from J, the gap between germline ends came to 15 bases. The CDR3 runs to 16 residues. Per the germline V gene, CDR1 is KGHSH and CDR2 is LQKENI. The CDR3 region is CASSRSMGQGTDTQYF. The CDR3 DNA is TGTGCCAGCTCACGCTCGATGGGACAAGGCACAGATACGCAGTATTTT.

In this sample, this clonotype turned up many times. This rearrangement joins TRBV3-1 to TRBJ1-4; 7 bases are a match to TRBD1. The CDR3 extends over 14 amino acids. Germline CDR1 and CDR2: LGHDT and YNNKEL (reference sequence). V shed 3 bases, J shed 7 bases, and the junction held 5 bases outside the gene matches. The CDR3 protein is CASSHRQGPEKLFF. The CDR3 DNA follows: TGTGCCAGCAGCCACCGACAGGGCCCTGAAAAACTGTTTTTT.

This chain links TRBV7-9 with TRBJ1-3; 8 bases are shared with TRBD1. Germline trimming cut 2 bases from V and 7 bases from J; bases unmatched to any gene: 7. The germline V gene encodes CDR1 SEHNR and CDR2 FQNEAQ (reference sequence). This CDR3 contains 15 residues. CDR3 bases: TGTGCCAGCAGCTTATTGACAGGGGCACTGAACACCATATATTTT. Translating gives CASSLLTGALNTIYF. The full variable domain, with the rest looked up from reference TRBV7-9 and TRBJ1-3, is DTGVSQNPRHKITKRGQNVTFRCDPISEHNRLYWYRQTLGQGPEFLTYFQNEAQLEKSRLLSDRFSAERPKGSFSTLEIQRTEQGDSAMYLCASSLLTGALNTIYFGEGSWLTVV.

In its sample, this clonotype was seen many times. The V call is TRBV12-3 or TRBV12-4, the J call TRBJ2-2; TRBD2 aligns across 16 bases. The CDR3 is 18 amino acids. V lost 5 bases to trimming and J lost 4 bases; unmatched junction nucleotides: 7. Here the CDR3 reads CASSPGLAGGLGTGELFF. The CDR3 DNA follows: TGTGCCAGCAGTCCGGGACTAGCGGGAGGGCTTGGCACCGGGGAGCTGTTTTTT.

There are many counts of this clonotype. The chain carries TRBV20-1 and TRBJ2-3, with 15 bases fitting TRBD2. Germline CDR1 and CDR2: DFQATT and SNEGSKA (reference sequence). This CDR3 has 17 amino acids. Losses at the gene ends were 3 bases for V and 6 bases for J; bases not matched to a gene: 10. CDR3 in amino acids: CSASGPGLAGGMDTQYF. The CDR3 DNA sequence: TGCAGTGCTAGTGGACCGGGACTAGCGGGAGGTATGGATACGCAGTATTTT.

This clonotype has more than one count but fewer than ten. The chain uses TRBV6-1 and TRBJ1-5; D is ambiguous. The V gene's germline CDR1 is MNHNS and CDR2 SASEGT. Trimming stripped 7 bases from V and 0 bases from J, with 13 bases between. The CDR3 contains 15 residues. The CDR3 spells CASTWTANSNQPQHF. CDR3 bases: TGTGCCAGCACATGGACGGCAAATAGCAATCAGCCCCAGCATTTT.

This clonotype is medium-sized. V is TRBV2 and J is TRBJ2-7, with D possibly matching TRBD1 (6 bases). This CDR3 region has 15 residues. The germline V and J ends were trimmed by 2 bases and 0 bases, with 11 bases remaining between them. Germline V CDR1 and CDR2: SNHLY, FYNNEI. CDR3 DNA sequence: TGTGCCAGCAGTGAATTAGGGACATCCTCCTACGAGCAGTACTTC. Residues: CASSELGTSSYEQYF.

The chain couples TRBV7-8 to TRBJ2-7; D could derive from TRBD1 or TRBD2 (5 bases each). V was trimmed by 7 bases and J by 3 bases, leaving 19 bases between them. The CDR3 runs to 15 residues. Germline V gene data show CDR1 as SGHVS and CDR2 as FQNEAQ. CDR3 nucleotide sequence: TGTGCCAGCAACCGAGAGGGGCTAGTCTACTACGAGCAGTACTTC. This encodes CASNREGLVYYEQYF.

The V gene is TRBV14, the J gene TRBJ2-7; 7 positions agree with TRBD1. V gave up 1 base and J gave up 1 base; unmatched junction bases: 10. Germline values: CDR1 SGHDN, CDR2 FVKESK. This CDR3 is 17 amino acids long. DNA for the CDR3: TGTGCCAGCAGCCAAGCGGGTAGGGGGCTCCGTTCCTACGAGCAGTACTTC. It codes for CASSQAGRGLRSYEQYF.